This TCR beta chain was captured in a study of T cells after yellow fever vaccination. This clonotype has just a few counts. Looked up from germline, CDR1 is DFQATT and CDR2 is SNEGSKA (reference sequence). Trimming at V came to 5 bases and at J to 5 bases, leaving 7 bases not matched to a gene. The CDR3 covers 14 residues. TCRdb fed the 5' RACE reads into MiXCR, producing one record per CDR3 protein. The repertoire holds approximately 250,000 distinct CDR3 sequences, with around 4.9% as singletons. The sequences come from CD4+ T cells sorted from PBMCs, collected on the day of the yellow fever booster vaccination. The sequence was collected from a man aged 18 to 29 who received the YFV17D yellow fever vaccine. The V gene is TRBV20-1, the J gene TRBJ2-1, with TRBD1 identical over 9 bases. CDR3 sequence: CSAQRDRVNNEQFF. The DNA for the CDR3 is TGCAGTGCTCAACGGGACAGGGTAAACAATGAGCAGTTCTTC.